This T cell receptor beta chain was recorded in a study of cytomegalovirus exposure and HLA in healthy donors. Germline CDR1 and CDR2: MNHEY and SMNVEV (reference sequence). The CDR3 extends over 16 amino acids. The V end was cut by 1 base, the J end by 0 bases, with 12 bases between. PCR employed 60 Vbeta and 13 Jbeta primers. Produced via immunoSEQ multiplex PCR; TCRdb's table is partial and in-frame only. The table includes 150,000 or so clones, about 73% detected once. The study's findings and limits: HLA allele associations emerged for some 16,000 TCR beta sequences in a later analysis, at 0.05 false discovery rate.

This clone has a single count. Its antigen is undetermined. The sequence was obtained from a man between 35 and 55 years old in good health and CMV-seropositive. The sample consisted of PBMCs. The chain uses TRBV27 and TRBJ1-1; D perhaps matches TRBD1 (6 bases). This chain's CDR3 is CASSLLQTGVNTEAFF. CDR3 DNA: TGTGCCAGCAGTTTATTACAGACAGGCGTGAACACTGAAGCTTTCTTT.